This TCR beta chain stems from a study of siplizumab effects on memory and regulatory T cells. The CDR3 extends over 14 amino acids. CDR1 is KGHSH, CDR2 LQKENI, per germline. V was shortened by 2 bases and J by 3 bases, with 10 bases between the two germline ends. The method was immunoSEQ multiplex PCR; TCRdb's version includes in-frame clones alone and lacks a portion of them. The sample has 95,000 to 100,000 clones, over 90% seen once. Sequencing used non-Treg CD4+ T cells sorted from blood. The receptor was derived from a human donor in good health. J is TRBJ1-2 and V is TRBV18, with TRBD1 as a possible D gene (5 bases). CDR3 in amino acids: CASSPEGLDYGYTF. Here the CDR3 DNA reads TGTGCCAGCTCACCAGAGGGGCTTGACTATGGCTACACCTTC.